One and the same sample provided the 22 T cell receptor beta chains below, sequenced in a study of T-cell reconstitution after alpha-beta-depleted transplantation in children. Preparation of the TCRbeta library was carried out with unique molecular identifiers. TCRdb reprocessed the PCR reads via MiXCR and lists one record per CDR3 protein. Among about 980,000 distinct CDR3 sequences listed, about 30% were seen once. The sequencing here drew on PBMCs, mostly from graft donor cells, taken 360 days after TCRalphabeta/CD19-depleted stem cell transplant. The receptors were gathered from a boy younger than two who had a stem cell transplant for SCID, so the T cells may come from the graft donor.

As DNA, the CDR3 is TGTGCCAGCAGTTTGGGTACCGGGACGGGCGGCGGCTACACCTTC. Translation gives CASSLGTGTGGGYTF. This chain links TRBV12-3 or TRBV12-4 with TRBJ1-2; the D gene is possibly TRBD1 (5 bases). V dropped 3 bases and J dropped 8 bases, with 19 bases sitting between them. CDR3 size: 15 residues.

The chain uses TRBV18 and TRBJ1-6, with a possible D match to TRBD1 (6 bases). CDR3 size: 16 residues. The ends were cut back, 3 bases at V and 7 bases at J, with 16 bases in the middle. CDR1 and CDR2 from the germline V gene are KGHSH and LQKENI. The CDR3 DNA is TGTGCCAGCTCACCCCGACAGGCCCAGGAGAATTCACCCCTCCACTTT. The encoded protein is CASSPRQAQENSPLHF.

This clonotype turned up a few times. This CDR3 reads CASSLKGGVTGELFF. DNA of the CDR3: TGTGCCAGCAGCTTAAAAGGGGGCGTAACCGGGGAGCTGTTTTTT. The rearrangement uses TRBV7-2 and TRBJ2-2, with TRBD1 identical over 7 bases. The ends lost 2 bases at V and 5 bases at J; junction bases unmatched: 5. The CDR3 covers 15 residues. Germline CDR1 SGHTA, CDR2 FQGNSA.

This chain joins TRBV12-3 or TRBV12-4 and TRBJ2-6; weak D call: TRBD1 (5 bases). The length of the CDR3 is 16 residues. Trimming pared 4 bases from V and 2 bases from J, leaving 12 bases between. The DNA for the CDR3 is TGTGCCAGCAGTTCCCCCATAGGGGCTGGGGCCAACGTCCTGACTTTC. This sequence encodes CASSSPIGAGANVLTF.

The gene calls are TRBV12-3 or TRBV12-4 and TRBJ1-1; perhaps TRBD1 as D (6 bases). The V and J ends lost 6 bases and 9 bases respectively, with 14 bases between them. The CDR3 has 12 amino acids. CDR3 sequence: CASSRSGHKAFF. CDR3 bases: TGTGCCAGCAGCCGATCGGGACACAAAGCTTTCTTT.

The V and J genes are TRBV6-2 or TRBV6-3 and TRBJ2-7, with TRBD2 matching 14 bases. Germline lookup yields CDR1 MNHEY and CDR2 SVGEGT. Losses at the gene ends were 10 bases for V and 2 bases for J; bases not matched to a gene: 7. The CDR3 has 15 amino acids. CDR3 in amino acids: CATGLAGAVTYEQYF. The CDR3, as DNA: TGTGCCACGGGACTAGCGGGGGCCGTTACCTACGAGCAGTACTTC.

J is TRBJ2-3 and V is TRBV2, with D tentatively TRBD1 (6 bases). Trimming took off 8 bases at V and 3 bases at J, with 12 bases between the two ends. Per germline, CDR1 SNHLY and CDR2 FYNNEI. The CDR3 has 13 residues. CDR3 sequence: CASGRDKTDTQYF. CDR3 DNA: TGTGCCAGCGGAAGGGACAAAACAGATACGCAGTATTTT.

The chain couples TRBV20-1 to TRBJ2-1, with no clear D. Germline lookup yields CDR1 DFQATT and CDR2 SNEGSKA (reference sequence). Trimming removed 5 bases at V and 4 bases at J, with 6 bases between. The CDR3 runs 11 residues. CDR3 protein: CSALVYNEQFF. DNA of the CDR3: TGCAGTGCTCTAGTATACAATGAGCAGTTCTTC.

The J gene is TRBJ2-3, the V gene TRBV20-1; 12 bases line up with TRBD2. The V segment lost 5 bases and the J segment 6 bases; nucleotides outside the gene matches: 15. CDR3 length: 17 amino acids. Germline V gene lookup returns CDR1 DFQATT and CDR2 SNEGSKA (reference sequence). DNA of the CDR3: TGCAGTGCTCGACTAGCGGGGGCCCCAACTAGAGGGGATACGCAGTATTTT. Protein product: CSARLAGAPTRGDTQYF.

The chain is built from TRBV5-1 and TRBJ1-1; 7 bases are a match to TRBD1. The CDR3 has 15 amino acids. Unmatched junction bases numbered 4, after V lost 0 bases and J lost 2 bases. Germline loops: CDR1 SGHRS, CDR2 YFSETQ. The CDR3 is CASSLGGTANTEAFF. CDR3 nucleotide sequence: TGCGCCAGCAGCTTGGGAGGGACAGCCAACACTGAAGCTTTCTTT.

This clonotype occurred many times. The genes are TRBV20-1 and TRBJ1-1, with unresolved D. Germline CDR1 is DFQATT and CDR2 is SNEGSKA (reference sequence). The CDR3 sequence is 12 residues long. Trimming took 0 bases from V and 3 from J, leaving 5 bases between them. The CDR3 is CSARERYTEAFF. The CDR3 coding sequence is TGCAGTGCTAGAGAGAGGTACACTGAAGCTTTCTTT.

Concerning this clonotype itself: This may be a read error: a much more frequent sequence differs by one nucleotide. The rearrangement uses TRBV4-2 and TRBJ1-1; no reliable D call. Germline CDR1 is LGHNA and CDR2 is YNFKEQ. The CDR3 sequence is 14 residues long. The ends were cut back, 0 bases at V and 1 base at J, with 6 bases in the middle. CDR3 sequence reads: CASSQDWGNTEAFF. CDR3 nucleotides: TGTGCCAGCAGCCAAGATTGGGGGAACACTGAAGCTTTCTTT.

The genes are TRBV2 and TRBJ2-7; TRBD1 matches 8 bases. CDR1 is SNHLY, CDR2 FYNNEI, per germline. CDR3 size: 15 residues. With V trimmed by 4 bases and J by 2 bases, 7 bases remained unmatched. The CDR3 bases are TGTGCCAGCAGTGGCCCGGGACAGGACGCCTACGAGCAGTACTTC. Protein product: CASSGPGQDAYEQYF. Supplemented by reference TRBV2 and TRBJ2-7, the full variable domain reads EPEVTQTPSHQVTQMGQEVILRCVPISNHLYFYWYRQILGQKVEFLVSFYNNEISEKSEIFDDQFSVERPDGSNFTLKIRSTKLEDSAMYFCASSGPGQDAYEQYFGPGTRLTVT.

The rearrangement joins TRBV20-1 to TRBJ2-7, with 10 bases identical to TRBD2. The CDR3 is 15 amino acids. V dropped 3 bases and J dropped 4; count of bases not matched to a gene: 9. Germline V gene data show CDR1 as DFQATT and CDR2 as SNEGSKA (reference sequence). The CDR3 spells CSARNLAGAGYEQYF. In DNA, the CDR3 is TGCAGTGCTAGGAATCTAGCGGGGGCCGGATACGAGCAGTACTTC.

The chain combines TRBV2 with TRBJ2-5, with 7 bases aligning to TRBD2. This CDR3 has 16 amino acids. Looked up from germline, CDR1 is SNHLY and CDR2 is FYNNEI. The junction had 13 bases not matched to a gene; V was cut back by 3 bases and J by 6 bases. The CDR3 is CASSEGREAGLQTQYF. The CDR3, as DNA: TGTGCCAGCAGTGAGGGGAGGGAGGCAGGCTTGCAGACCCAGTACTTC.

The chain has TRBV18 and TRBJ1-1; tentative D call: TRBD1 (6 bases). The CDR3 consists of 15 residues. The germline CDR1 and CDR2 sequences are KGHSH and LQKENI. The V and J ends lost 3 bases and 4 bases respectively, with 15 bases between them. CDR3 protein: CASSPGWGPGTEAFF. The CDR3 nucleotides are TGTGCCAGCTCACCTGGCTGGGGGCCCGGCACTGAAGCTTTCTTT.

The gene calls are TRBV2 and TRBJ2-5; D is unclear. The CDR3 runs 11 residues. Trimming pared 8 bases from V and 5 bases from J, leaving 9 bases between. Per germline, CDR1 SNHLY and CDR2 FYNNEI. CDR3 protein: CASVYGETQYF. CDR3 in DNA: TGTGCCAGCGTTTATGGGGAGACCCAGTACTTC.

This clonotype showed up just a few times. V gene TRBV4-3 combines with J gene TRBJ2-7; D unresolved. From germline, CDR1 is LGHNA and CDR2 YSLEER. There are 14 residues in the CDR3. Between the trimmed V and J ends, which lost 2 bases and 0 bases, there was a span of 8 bases. CDR3 sequence reads: CASSQFDGSYEQYF. Written as DNA, the CDR3 is TGCGCCAGCAGCCAATTTGACGGCTCCTACGAGCAGTACTTC.

This clonotype was seen a few times. The rearrangement uses TRBV9 and TRBJ2-5; TRBD2 agrees at 9 bases. The germline CDR1 and CDR2 sequences are SGDLS and YYNGEE. The ends lost 2 bases at V and 2 bases at J; junction bases unmatched: 7. The CDR3 is 16 amino acids. The chain's CDR3 is CASSVRAGGLQETQYF. The CDR3 nucleotides are TGTGCCAGCAGCGTGAGAGCGGGGGGCCTTCAAGAGACCCAGTACTTC.

As to this clonotype: The junction departs from germline at one end; a sequencing error may be responsible. The gene calls are TRBV12-3 or TRBV12-4 and TRBJ2-1; TRBD2 agrees at 10 bases. The CDR3 covers 15 residues. The CDR3 loop is CASSIAGGGVNEQFF. CDR3 bases: TGTGCCAGCAGTATAGCGGGGGGAGGGGTAAATGAGCAGTTCTTC.

The rearrangement uses TRBV29-1 and TRBJ2-1; TRBD2 agrees at 13 bases. V lost 4 bases, J lost 7 bases, and 4 bases stayed unmatched. This CDR3 is 14 amino acids long. Germline V gene lookup returns CDR1 SQVTM and CDR2 ANQGSEA. CDR3 region: CSVARTSGGNEQFF. The DNA of the CDR3 is TGCAGCGTTGCTCGGACTAGCGGGGGAAATGAGCAGTTCTTC.

This clonotype was picked up many times. CDR3 amino acids: CASSQGRLAGKNIQYF. The CDR3 DNA reads as TGCGCCAGCAGCCAAGGGCGACTAGCGGGGAAAAACATTCAGTACTTC. The rearrangement links TRBV4-1 to TRBJ2-4; 11 bases are a match to TRBD2. Germline CDR1 and CDR2: MGHRA and YSYEKL. After removal of 1 base from V and 4 bases from J, the junction contained 3 bases not matched to a gene. The CDR3 is 16 amino acids.